The following is a T cell receptor (beta chain) sequence with its context. Measured with immunoSEQ multiplex PCR; TCRdb has only the in-frame clones, and not every one. The sample records some 11,000 clones, roughly four fifths being singletons. This sample was included in a study of PD-1 and CTLA-4 blockade in melanoma. The clonotype was recovered from a human donor with melanoma. Source: CD8+ T cells from peripheral blood, taken from a patient given anti-PD-1 treatment.

CDR3 loop: CASSLVGETQYF. CDR3 bases: TGTGCCAGCAGCTTAGTAGGGGAGACCCAGTACTTC. This chain connects TRBV11-3 to TRBJ2-5; no reliable D call. This CDR3 is built from 12 residues. Germline CDR1 is SGHNT and CDR2 is YENEEA. V was pared by 1 base and J by 5 bases, with 5 bases between.